These 15 T cell receptor beta chains were all obtained from the same sample, sequenced in a study of cytomegalovirus exposure and HLA in healthy donors. The repertoire was sequenced with immunoSEQ multiplex PCR; TCRdb's copy has only in-frame clones and lacks some. This repertoire shows fewer than 85,000 clones, approximately 90% found once; its top ten account for about 3.8%. The sample consisted of PBMCs. The receptor source for this set is a woman younger than 30 in good health and CMV-seropositive.

The CDR3 is CASSLDRRSGYTF. Here the CDR3 DNA reads TGCGCCAGCAGCCTAGACAGGCGAAGTGGCTACACCTTC. V gene TRBV4-3 combines with J gene TRBJ1-2; tentatively, D is TRBD1 (6 bases). Germline CDR1 LGHNA, CDR2 YSLEER. The CDR3 consists of 13 residues. The V end was cut by 4 bases, the J end by 7 bases, with 13 bases between.

This clone was recorded once. DNA of the CDR3: TGCGCCAGCAGTAGAGACAGTCTCGACGAGCAGTACTTC. The encoded protein is CASSRDSLDEQYF. This chain uses TRBV10-1 with TRBJ2-7; TRBD1 might be the D (5 bases). Germline values: CDR1 WNHNN, CDR2 SYGVQD (reference sequence). CDR3 size: 13 residues. Trimming shortened V by 5 bases and J by 5 bases, and 13 bases separated the two germline ends.

The V gene is TRBV10-3, the J gene TRBJ2-2, with 12 bases aligning to TRBD2. The CDR3 has 13 residues. The V and J ends lost 11 bases and 5 bases, in that order; junction bases with no gene match: 3. Germline V CDR1 and CDR2: ENHRY, SYGVKD. In DNA, the CDR3 is TGTGCCGTCGGGACTAGCGGGACCGGGGAGCTGTTTTTT. Its translation: CAVGTSGTGELFF.

CDR3 coding DNA: TGTGCCAGCTCCGGGACGGAGGGACGGGAGGGCCGTGATACGCAGTATTTT. Amino acids: CASSGTEGREGRDTQYF. V gene TRBV18 combines with J gene TRBJ2-3; 8 bases match TRBD2. V shed 6 bases and J 6 bases; nucleotides not matched to a gene: 17. Germline V gives CDR1 KGHSH, CDR2 LQKENI. The CDR3 covers 17 residues.

This clone is medium-sized in the sample. CDR3 DNA sequence: TGTGCCAGCAGCCAGGACGTTGAGAGGGAGGAGTATTTT. Its translation is CASSQDVEREEYF. The rearrangement links TRBV14 to TRBJ2-3, with TRBD2 as a possible D gene (6 bases). Germline loops: CDR1 SGHDN, CDR2 FVKESK. CDR3 length equals 13 residues. The V end lost 3 bases, the J end lost 13 bases, and 17 bases lay between the germline ends.

The rearrangement uses TRBV9 and TRBJ2-1; possibly TRBD2 for D (6 bases). The CDR3 is made up of 19 amino acids. With 3 bases removed from V and 0 bases from J, the gap between germline ends came to 22 bases. Germline values: CDR1 SGDLS, CDR2 YYNGEE. The CDR3 here is CASSDQTGTLQSSYNEQFF. CDR3 bases: TGTGCCAGCAGCGACCAAACCGGGACTCTTCAAAGCTCCTACAATGAGCAGTTCTTC.

The rearrangement uses TRBV19 and TRBJ2-6, with 7 positions matching TRBD1. CDR1 is LNHDA and CDR2 is SQIVND in the germline V gene (reference sequence). The ends lost 4 bases at V and 3 bases at J; junction bases unmatched: 6. The CDR3 extends over 16 amino acids. This CDR3 reads CASSTQTGVGANVLTF. CDR3 sequence (DNA): TGTGCCAGTAGTACCCAAACAGGGGTTGGGGCCAACGTCCTGACTTTC. Full variable domain (outside the CDR3, taken from reference TRBV19 and TRBJ2-6): DGGITQSPKYLFRKEGQNVTLSCEQNLNHDAMYWYRQDPGQGLRLIYYSQIVNDFQKGDIAEGYSVSREKKESFPLTVTSAQKNPTAFYLCASSTQTGVGANVLTFGAGSRLTVL.

V gene TRBV2 combines with J gene TRBJ2-1; 7 bases line up with TRBD2. Per germline, CDR1 SNHLY and CDR2 FYNNEI. Losses at the gene ends were 6 bases for V and 8 bases for J; bases not matched to a gene: 7. The CDR3 consists of 13 residues. CDR3 DNA: TGTGCCAGCAGGGGGAGGGCCGGGGATGAGCAGTTCTTC. Amino acids: CASRGRAGDEQFF.

The rearrangement joins TRBV28 to TRBJ2-1; D ambiguous. CDR1 is MDHEN, CDR2 SYDVKM, per germline. The CDR3 is 15 amino acids. V was cut by 5 bases and J by 6 bases, with 17 bases left in between. The CDR3 is CASSGSNSYANEQFF. The CDR3 nucleotides are TGTGCCAGCAGTGGTAGCAACTCCTATGCCAATGAGCAGTTCTTC.

V is TRBV7-8 and J is TRBJ2-5; TRBD1 matches 8 bases. This CDR3 is built from 15 residues. V dropped 1 base and J dropped 7; count of bases not matched to a gene: 8. CDR1 and CDR2 from the germline V gene are SGHVS and FQNEAQ. The CDR3 coding sequence is TGTGCCAGCAGCTTAGGAGACAGGGGTCAAACGACCCAGTACTTC. Translating gives CASSLGDRGQTTQYF.

This chain connects TRBV27 to TRBJ1-6; 9 nucleotides line up with TRBD1. The CDR3 sequence is 14 residues long. Germline V CDR1 and CDR2: MNHEY, SMNVEV (reference sequence). Unmatched junction bases numbered 6, after V lost 6 bases and J lost 9 bases. CDR3 amino acids: CASRRTGEGSPLHF. The CDR3 DNA reads as TGTGCCAGCAGGAGGACAGGGGAAGGTTCACCCCTCCACTTT.

The chain is built from TRBV18 and TRBJ1-4; unclear D gene. Germline V lookup: CDR1 KGHSH, CDR2 LQKENI. V was pared by 3 bases and J by 3 bases, with 11 bases between. The CDR3 extends over 15 amino acids. The DNA for the CDR3 is TGTGCCAGCTCACCGGGGTGGGGAGCTAATGAAAAACTGTTTTTT. Its protein is CASSPGWGANEKLFF.

V gene TRBV18 combines with J gene TRBJ2-5; 9 bases are a match to TRBD2. The CDR3 length is 17 residues. Germline CDR1 is KGHSH and CDR2 is LQKENI. V gave up 0 bases and J gave up 5 bases; unmatched junction bases: 10. CDR3 sequence reads: CASSPPIGSGRAETQYF. The CDR3 DNA follows: TGTGCCAGCTCACCACCCATAGGTAGCGGGAGAGCGGAGACCCAGTACTTC.

The chain has TRBV7-9 and TRBJ2-7; 7 positions match TRBD1. The germline gives CDR1 SEHNR, CDR2 FQNEAQ (reference sequence). The V gene end was trimmed by 3 bases and the J gene end by 3 bases; junction bases not matched to a gene: 5. This CDR3 has 14 residues. The CDR3 region has the DNA TGTGCCAGCAGCTTGGACAGGAGGTTCTACGAGCAGTACTTC. This gives the protein CASSLDRRFYEQYF.

DNA for the CDR3: TGCAGTGCTAGCACTATGGATGAGCAGTTCTTC. This encodes CSASTMDEQFF. The chain joins TRBV20-1 to TRBJ2-1; the D is unclear. The CDR3 length is 11 residues. Germline assignment: CDR1 DFQATT and CDR2 SNEGSKA (reference sequence). The V end was cut by 3 bases, the J end by 8 bases, with 8 bases between.